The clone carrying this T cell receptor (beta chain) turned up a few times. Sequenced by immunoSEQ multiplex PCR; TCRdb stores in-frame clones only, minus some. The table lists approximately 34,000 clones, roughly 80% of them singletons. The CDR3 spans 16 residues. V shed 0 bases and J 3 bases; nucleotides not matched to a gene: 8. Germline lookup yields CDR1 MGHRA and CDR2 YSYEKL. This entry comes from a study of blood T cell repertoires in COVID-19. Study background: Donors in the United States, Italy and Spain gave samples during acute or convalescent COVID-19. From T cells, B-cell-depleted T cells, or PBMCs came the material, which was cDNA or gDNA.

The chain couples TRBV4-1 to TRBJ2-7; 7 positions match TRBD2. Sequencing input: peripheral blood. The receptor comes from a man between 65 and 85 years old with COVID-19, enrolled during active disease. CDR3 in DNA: TGCGCCAGCAGCCAAGATATCTCTAGCGGTATCTACGAGCAGTACTTC. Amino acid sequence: CASSQDISSGIYEQYF.